Included here is one T cell receptor (beta chain) sequence, with context. Its antigen is still unknown. The sample comes from a study of T-cell memory formation after mild COVID-19. Broader study findings: Mainly in CM and EM were contracting CD4+ clones; CD8+ were in EMRA. Pre-infection memory held some responding clones, suggesting pre-existing cross-reactive T cells responded.

Barcoded TCR alpha and TCR beta cDNA libraries with UMIs came from 5'RACE using constant-segment primers. TCRdb processed the 5' RACE reads anew with MiXCR; each CDR3 protein has one entry. The repertoire holds about 84,000 distinct CDR3 sequences, with around 13% as singletons. The sample consisted of PBMCs or a T cell subset sorted from them (not recorded which). This TCR was recovered from an adult woman who had mild COVID-19 (a few samples of this study predate the infection). Cell type and time point are not known.

This chain's CDR3 is CASSLGQGSWVTEAFF. CDR3 in DNA: TGCGCCAGCAGCTTGGGACAGGGTTCTTGGGTCACTGAAGCTTTCTTT. This chain links TRBV5-1 with TRBJ1-1, with 7 bases that match TRBD1. Germline lookup yields CDR1 SGHRS and CDR2 YFSETQ. Losses at the gene ends were 0 bases for V and 4 bases for J; bases not matched to a gene: 9. The CDR3 has 16 residues.